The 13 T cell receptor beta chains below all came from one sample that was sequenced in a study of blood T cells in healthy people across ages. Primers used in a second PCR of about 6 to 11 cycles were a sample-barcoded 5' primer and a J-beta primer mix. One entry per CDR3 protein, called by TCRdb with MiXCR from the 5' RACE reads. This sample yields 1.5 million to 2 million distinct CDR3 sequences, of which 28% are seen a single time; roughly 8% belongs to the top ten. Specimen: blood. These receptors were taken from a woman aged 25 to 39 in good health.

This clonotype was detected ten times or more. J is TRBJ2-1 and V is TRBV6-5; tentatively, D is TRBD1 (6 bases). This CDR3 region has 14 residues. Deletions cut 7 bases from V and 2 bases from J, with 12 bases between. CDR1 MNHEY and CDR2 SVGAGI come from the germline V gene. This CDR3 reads CASTPPGAYNEQFF. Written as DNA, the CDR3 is TGTGCCAGCACACCCCCAGGGGCCTACAATGAGCAGTTCTTC.

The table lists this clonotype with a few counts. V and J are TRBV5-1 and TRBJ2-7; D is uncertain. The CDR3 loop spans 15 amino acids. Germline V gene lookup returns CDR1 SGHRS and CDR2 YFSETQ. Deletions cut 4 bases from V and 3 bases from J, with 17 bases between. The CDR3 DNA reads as TGCGCCAGCAGCCAAGAAGCAAGGCGGAGCTACGAGCAGTACTTC. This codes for CASSQEARRSYEQYF.

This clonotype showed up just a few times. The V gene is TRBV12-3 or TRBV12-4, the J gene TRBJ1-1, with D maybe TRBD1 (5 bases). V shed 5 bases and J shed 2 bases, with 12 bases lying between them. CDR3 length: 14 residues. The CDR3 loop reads CASSPARDNTEAFF. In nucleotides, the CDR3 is TGTGCCAGCAGTCCCGCCCGGGACAACACTGAAGCTTTCTTT.

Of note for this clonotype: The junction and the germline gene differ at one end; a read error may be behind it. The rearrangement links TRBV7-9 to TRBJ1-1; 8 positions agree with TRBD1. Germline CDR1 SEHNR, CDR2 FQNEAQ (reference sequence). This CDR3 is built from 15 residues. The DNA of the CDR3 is TGTGTCAGCAGCTTGACAGGGGCCCTGAACACTGAAGCTTTCTTT. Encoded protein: CVSSLTGALNTEAFF. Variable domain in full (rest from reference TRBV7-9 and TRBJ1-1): DTGVSQNPRHKITKRGQNVTFRCDPISEHNRLYWYRQTLGQGPEFLTYFQNEAQLEKSRLLSDRFSAERPKGSFSTLEIQRTEQGDSAMYLCVSSLTGALNTEAFFGQGTRLTVV.

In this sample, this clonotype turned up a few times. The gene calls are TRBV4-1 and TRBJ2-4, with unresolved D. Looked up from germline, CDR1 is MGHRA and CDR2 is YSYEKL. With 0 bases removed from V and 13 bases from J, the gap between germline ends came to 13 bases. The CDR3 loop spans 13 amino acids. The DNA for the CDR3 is TGCGCCAGCAGCCAAGATTTCCGGATGAGGCAGTACTTC. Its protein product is CASSQDFRMRQYF.

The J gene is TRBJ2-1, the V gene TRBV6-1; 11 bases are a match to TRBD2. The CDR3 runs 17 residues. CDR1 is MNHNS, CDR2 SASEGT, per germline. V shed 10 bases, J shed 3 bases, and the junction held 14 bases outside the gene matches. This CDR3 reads CANSGNLAGGDYNEQFF. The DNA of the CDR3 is TGTGCCAACAGCGGAAATTTAGCGGGGGGGGACTACAATGAGCAGTTCTTC.

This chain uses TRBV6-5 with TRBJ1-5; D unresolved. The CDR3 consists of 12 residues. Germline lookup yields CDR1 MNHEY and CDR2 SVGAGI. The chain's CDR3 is CVSGRRNQPQHF. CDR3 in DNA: TGTGTCAGTGGGCGCCGGAATCAGCCCCAGCATTTT.

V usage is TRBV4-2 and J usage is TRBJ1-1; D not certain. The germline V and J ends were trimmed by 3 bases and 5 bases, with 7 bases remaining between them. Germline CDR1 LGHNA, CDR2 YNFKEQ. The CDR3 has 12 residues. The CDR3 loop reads CASSHQRTEAFF. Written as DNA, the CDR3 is TGTGCCAGCAGCCACCAACGGACTGAAGCTTTCTTT.

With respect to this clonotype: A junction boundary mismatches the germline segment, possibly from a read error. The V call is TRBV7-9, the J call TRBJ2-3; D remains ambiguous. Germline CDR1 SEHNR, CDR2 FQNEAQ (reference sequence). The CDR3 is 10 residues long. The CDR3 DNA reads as TGCACCGAAGACACCCCGGGGCAGTATTTT. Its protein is CTEDTPGQYF. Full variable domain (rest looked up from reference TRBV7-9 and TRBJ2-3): DTGVSQNPRHKITKRGQNVTFRCDPISEHNRLYWYRQTLGQGPEFLTYFQNEAQLEKSRLLSDRFSAERPKGSFSTLEIQRTEQGDSAMYLCTEDTPGQYFGPGTRLTVL.

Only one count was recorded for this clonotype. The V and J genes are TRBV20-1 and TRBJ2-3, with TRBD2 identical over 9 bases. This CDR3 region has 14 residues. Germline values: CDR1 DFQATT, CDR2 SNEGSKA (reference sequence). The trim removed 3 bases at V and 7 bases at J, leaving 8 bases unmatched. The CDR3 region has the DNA TGCAGTGCTAGGCCTAGCGGGATCTGGAATACGCAGTATTTT. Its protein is CSARPSGIWNTQYF.

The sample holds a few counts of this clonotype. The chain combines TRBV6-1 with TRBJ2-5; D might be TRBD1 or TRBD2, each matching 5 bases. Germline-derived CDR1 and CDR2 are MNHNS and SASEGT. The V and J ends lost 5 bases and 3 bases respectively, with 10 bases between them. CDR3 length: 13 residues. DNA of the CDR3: TGTGCCAGCAGTTCGGGACCAAAAGAGACCCAGTACTTC. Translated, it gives CASSSGPKETQYF.

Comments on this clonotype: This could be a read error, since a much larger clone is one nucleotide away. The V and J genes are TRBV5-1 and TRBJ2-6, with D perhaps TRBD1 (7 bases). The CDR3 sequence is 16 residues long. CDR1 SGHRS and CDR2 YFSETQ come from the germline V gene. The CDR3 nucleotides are TGCGCCAGCAGCTGGCCGACAGGGACTGGGGCCAACGTCCGGACTTTC. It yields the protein CASSWPTGTGANVRTF.

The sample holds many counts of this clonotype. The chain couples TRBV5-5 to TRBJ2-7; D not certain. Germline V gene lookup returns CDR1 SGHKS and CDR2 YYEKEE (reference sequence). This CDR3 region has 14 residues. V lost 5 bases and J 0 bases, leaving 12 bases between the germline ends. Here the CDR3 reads CASSFSTASYEQYF. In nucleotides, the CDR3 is TGTGCCAGCAGTTTCAGTACGGCCTCCTACGAGCAGTACTTC.